The clone carrying this T cell receptor beta chain has at least ten counts. No antigen is known for it. The library targeted TCRbeta and was prepared with unique molecular identifiers. Using its own MiXCR run on the PCR reads, TCRdb lists one record per CDR3 protein. The sample shows approximately 630,000 distinct CDR3 sequences, around 14% of them seen only once. Germline values: CDR1 DFQATT, CDR2 SNEGSKA (reference sequence). This CDR3 has 13 residues. V dropped 5 bases and J dropped 0 bases, with 10 bases sitting between them. These data are taken from a study of T-cell reconstitution after alpha-beta-depleted transplantation in children. Study findings and constraints: The authors attributed T-cell counts and diversity one year after transplant mostly to newly produced T cells.

The clonotype originates from a girl aged 2-10 years with congenital amegakaryocytic thrombocytopenia, due to receive a stem cell transplant. This sequence joins TRBV20-1 and TRBJ2-5, with D perhaps TRBD2 (6 bases). Source: PBMCs, taken before TCRalphabeta/CD19-depleted stem cell transplant. CDR3 in DNA: TGCAGTGCTGATGGGGGGAACCAAGAGACCCAGTACTTC. Translated: CSADGGNQETQYF.